The 17 T cell receptor beta chains in this list originate from one sample, sequenced in a study of CD8+CD57+ T cells in acquired aplastic anemia. Profiles of TCR beta VDJ and CDR3 were generated from a genomic DNA template. A single record per CDR3 protein comes from TCRdb applying MiXCR to the reads. The table shows some 160,000 distinct CDR3 sequences, with roughly 48% occurring only once. Flow cytometry had shown expanded CD8+CD57+ cells in the patients chosen for sequencing. The sample consisted of sorted CD4+, CD8+, or CD8+CD57+ T cells (not recorded which) from PBMCs. Every receptor here comes from a human donor with aplastic anemia.

The genes are TRBV20-1 and TRBJ2-1, with 10 bases matching TRBD2. The germline CDR1 and CDR2 sequences are DFQATT and SNEGSKA (reference sequence). This CDR3 is built from 14 residues. The CDR3 coding sequence is TGCAGGATGGAGAGCGGGGGGGCAATCAATGAGCAGTTCTTC. This codes for CRMESGGAINEQFF.

The rearrangement joins TRBV2 to TRBJ1-2; D perhaps matches TRBD1 (5 bases). The V gene lost 6 bases and the J gene lost 8 bases, with 19 bases spanning the gap. This CDR3 is 14 amino acids long. Germline CDR1 reads SNHLY; CDR2 reads FYNNEI. In DNA, the CDR3 is TGTGCCAGCAGCTCAAGCAGGGACGTCGGCGGCTACACCTTC. It yields the protein CASSSSRDVGGYTF.

This clonotype turned up a few times. The rearrangement uses TRBV24-1 and TRBJ2-5; TRBD2 is a possible D gene (6 bases). Trimming left V 4 bases short and J 2 bases short, with 10 bases between. Per germline, CDR1 KGHDR and CDR2 SFDVKD. CDR3 length: 14 residues. CDR3 coding DNA: TGTGCCACCAGTGACCCTAGCGAGCAAGAGACCCAGTACTTC. Translated: CATSDPSEQETQYF.

This clonotype was found once. The rearrangement joins TRBV29-1 to TRBJ1-1, with TRBD1 matching over 7 bases. This CDR3 comprises 14 residues. Looked up from germline, CDR1 is SQVTM and CDR2 is ANQGSEA. The CDR3 protein is CSARGRTGNTEAFF. In DNA, the CDR3 is TGCAGTGCTAGAGGAAGGACAGGTAACACTGAAGCTTTCTTT.

V usage is TRBV2 and J usage is TRBJ2-7, with D perhaps TRBD1 (5 bases). Trimming took 6 bases from V and 3 from J, leaving 15 bases between them. This CDR3 region has 14 residues. Germline values: CDR1 SNHLY, CDR2 FYNNEI. CDR3 DNA sequence: TGTGCCAGCAGCTTGGGGCAGCTTCTCTACGAGCAGTACTTC. The encoded protein is CASSLGQLLYEQYF.

This clonotype was observed at least ten times. The rearrangement joins TRBV6-5 to TRBJ1-1, with 10 bases fitting TRBD1. V was clipped by 11 bases and J by 10 bases; unmatched bases: 13. This CDR3 comprises 13 residues. Germline CDR1 is MNHEY and CDR2 is SVGAGI. This CDR3 is CAVKRQGAGGAFF. DNA of the CDR3: TGTGCCGTAAAGCGACAGGGGGCCGGAGGAGCTTTCTTT.

Details on this clonotype: A clone one base away is much larger, so this may be a read error. The chain uses TRBV25-1 and TRBJ1-2; D might be TRBD1 (6 bases). V was shortened by 5 bases and J by 9 bases, with 19 bases between the two germline ends. The V gene's germline CDR1 is MGHDK and CDR2 SYGVNS. The CDR3 totals 14 residues. CDR3 protein: CASSPPGHGVSYTF. The CDR3 nucleotides are TGTGCCAGCAGTCCACCGGGACACGGGGTTAGCTACACCTTC.

The chain carries TRBV5-6 and TRBJ1-4; D ambiguous. The germline V gene has CDR1 SGHDT and CDR2 YYEEEE. This CDR3 region has 14 residues. V lost 4 bases to trimming and J lost 4 bases, with 11 bases between them. The CDR3 reads CASSPNDRNEKLFF. For the CDR3, the DNA is TGTGCCAGCAGCCCCAACGACCGTAATGAAAAACTGTTTTTT.

This clonotype was counted a single time. The V and J genes are TRBV24-1 and TRBJ2-1; D is ambiguous. CDR1 KGHDR and CDR2 SFDVKD come from the germline V gene. The V gene lost 3 bases and the J gene lost 9 bases, with 11 bases spanning the gap. The CDR3 runs 13 residues. In DNA, the CDR3 is TGTGCCACCAGTGATGAGGAGACGGGTGAGCAGTTCTTC. Translating gives CATSDEETGEQFF.

This clonotype came up once. This may stem from a read error, because a much larger clone lies one nucleotide away. The CDR3 does not close with the conserved phenylalanine or tryptophan, likely indicating a read error. Because the CDR3's place on the DNA is in doubt, the DNA is left out and the CDR3 is given as listed by TCRdb. CDR3 amino acids: CASTPPDRRSFL. This chain uses TRBV6-1 with TRBJ1-1; TRBD1 reflects the table's D call only, with no check against the DNA. From its first to its last residue, the CDR3 has 12 amino acids. In germline, CDR1 is MNHNS, CDR2 SASEGT.

This clonotype was picked up a small number of times. This sequence joins TRBV24-1 and TRBJ2-1, with 9 bases lining up with TRBD2. CDR3 length: 14 amino acids. Germline CDR1 KGHDR, CDR2 SFDVKD. J lost 3 bases, V lost 6 bases, and 2 bases had no gene match. The CDR3 spells CATSLAGSYNEQFF. The DNA for the CDR3 is TGTGCCACCAGTCTAGCGGGAAGCTACAATGAGCAGTTCTTC.

This clonotype was picked up a small number of times. The chain combines TRBV11-2 with TRBJ2-1; TRBD2 matches at 14 bases. J was trimmed by 0 bases and V by 6 bases; bases with no gene match: 7. This CDR3 is 18 amino acids long. The germline CDR1 and CDR2 sequences are SGHAT and FQNNGV. The CDR3 here is CASRKGLAGDLSYNEQFF. The CDR3 DNA reads as TGTGCCAGCAGAAAGGGACTAGCGGGAGATCTCTCCTACAATGAGCAGTTCTTC. Full variable domain (remainder filled in from reference TRBV11-2 and TRBJ2-1): EAGVAQSPRYKIIEKRQSVAFWCNPISGHATLYWYQQILGQGPKLLIQFQNNGVVDDSQLPKDRFSAERLKGVDSTLKIQPAKLEDSAVYLCASRKGLAGDLSYNEQFFGPGTRLTVL.

This clonotype was seen many times. The chain is built from TRBV30 and TRBJ2-7, with D unclear. Trimming took off 2 bases at V and 3 bases at J, with 11 bases between the two ends. This CDR3 has 13 residues. CDR1 is GTSNPN and CDR2 is SVGIG in the germline V gene (reference sequence). The CDR3 protein is CAWSTPLHYEQYF. In nucleotides, the CDR3 is TGTGCCTGGAGTACCCCGCTCCACTACGAGCAGTACTTC. Based on the CDR3 plus reference TRBV30 and TRBJ2-7, the full variable domain is SQTIHQWPATLVQPVGSPLSLECTVEGTSNPNLYWYRQAAGRGLQLLFYSVGIGQISSEVPQNLSASRPQDRQFILSSKKLLLSDSGFYLCAWSTPLHYEQYFGPGTRLTVT.

The table lists this clonotype with a count of one. The J gene is TRBJ1-1, the V gene TRBV20-1, with D tentatively TRBD1 (5 bases). The germline V gene has CDR1 DFQATT and CDR2 SNEGSKA (reference sequence). CDR3 length: 11 amino acids. Trimming shortened V by 6 bases and J by 6 bases, and 11 bases separated the two germline ends. The CDR3 coding sequence is TGCAGTGCCAGATGGGGGGCTGAAGCTTTCTTT. This gives the protein CSARWGAEAFF.

The V and J genes are TRBV15 and TRBJ2-5; possible D gene TRBD2, 5 bases. V lost 3 bases, J lost 3 bases, and 8 bases lay in between. Germline loops: CDR1 LNHNV, CDR2 YYDKDF (reference sequence). CDR3 length: 13 residues. The CDR3 sequence: CATSRDGEETQYF. In DNA form, the CDR3 reads TGTGCCACCAGCAGGGACGGGGAAGAGACCCAGTACTTC.

This clonotype appeared many times. The V call is TRBV10-3, the J call TRBJ2-7; D is unresolved. This CDR3 contains 14 residues. V shed 6 bases and J shed 2 bases, with 14 bases lying between them. Germline V gene sequence: CDR1 ENHRY, CDR2 SYGVKD. The CDR3 nucleotides are TGTGCCATCAGCGGTGGCGCTCCAGCCTACGAGCAGTACTTC. Its translation is CAISGGAPAYEQYF.

There are many counts of this clonotype. The CDR3 coding sequence is TGCGCCAGCAGCTTGGGAGGGACTAGCGACTACGAGCAGTACTTC. Its protein product is CASSLGGTSDYEQYF. The chain recombines TRBV5-1 with TRBJ2-7; TRBD2 agrees at 10 bases. With V trimmed by 0 bases and J by 3 bases, 3 bases remained unmatched. This CDR3 region has 15 residues. CDR1 SGHRS and CDR2 YFSETQ come from the germline V gene.